This TCR beta chain was found in a study of blood T cells in healthy people across ages. Study-level information: Template switching picked up about one barcoded beta molecule for each two T cells.

Alongside a J-beta primer mix, a sample-barcoded 5' primer served in a second PCR lasting about 7 to 12 cycles. TCRdb called the 5' RACE reads again in MiXCR, with one record for every CDR3 protein. The sample includes 850,000 to 1,300,000 distinct CDR3 sequences, under 55% of them seen just once. This clonotype occurred many times. Trimming cost V 5 bases and J 9 bases, with 8 bases left between them. Germline values: CDR1 MGHDK, CDR2 SYGVNS. The length of the CDR3 is 11 residues. The sample comprised blood. The chain links TRBV25-1 to TRBJ2-1; D gene uncertain. This TCR was sampled from a woman aged 60-75 years in good health. CDR3 sequence reads: CASSLAAEQFF. CDR3 bases: TGTGCCAGCAGTTTAGCTGCTGAGCAGTTCTTC. Combining the CDR3 with reference TRBV25-1 and TRBJ2-1 gives the whole variable domain EADIYQTPRYLVIGTGKKITLECSQTMGHDKMYWYQQDPGMELHLIHYSYGVNSTEKGDLSSESTVSRIRTEHFPLTLESARPSHTSQYLCASSLAAEQFFGPGTRLTVL.